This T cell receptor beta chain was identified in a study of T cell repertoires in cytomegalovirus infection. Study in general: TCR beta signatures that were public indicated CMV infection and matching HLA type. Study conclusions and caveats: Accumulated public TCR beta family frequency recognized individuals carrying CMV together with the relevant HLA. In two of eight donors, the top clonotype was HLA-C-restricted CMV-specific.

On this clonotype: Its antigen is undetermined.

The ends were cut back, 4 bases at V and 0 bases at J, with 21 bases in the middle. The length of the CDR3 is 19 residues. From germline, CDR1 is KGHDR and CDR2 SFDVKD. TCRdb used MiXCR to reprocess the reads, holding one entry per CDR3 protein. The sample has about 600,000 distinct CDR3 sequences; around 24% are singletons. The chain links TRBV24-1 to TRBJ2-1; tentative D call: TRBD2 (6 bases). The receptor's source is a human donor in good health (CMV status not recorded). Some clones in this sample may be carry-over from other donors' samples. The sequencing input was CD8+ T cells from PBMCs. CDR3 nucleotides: TGTGCCACCAGTGACCACCTCCCCCGGGACTCTCGCTCCTACAATGAGCAGTTCTTC. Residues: CATSDHLPRDSRSYNEQFF.